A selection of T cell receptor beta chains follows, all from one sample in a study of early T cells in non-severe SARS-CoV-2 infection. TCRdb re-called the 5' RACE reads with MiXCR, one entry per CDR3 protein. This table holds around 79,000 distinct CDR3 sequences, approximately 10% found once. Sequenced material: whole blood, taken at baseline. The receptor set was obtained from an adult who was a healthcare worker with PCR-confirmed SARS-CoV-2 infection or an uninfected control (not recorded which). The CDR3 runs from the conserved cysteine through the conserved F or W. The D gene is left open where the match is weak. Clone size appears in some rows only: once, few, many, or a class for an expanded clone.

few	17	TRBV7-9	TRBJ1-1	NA	CASSFAPSGIMNTEAFF	TGTGCCAGCAGCTTTGCCCCTTCCGGGATAATGAACACTGAAGCTTTCTTT
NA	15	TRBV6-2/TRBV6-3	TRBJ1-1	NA	CASSRRGGMNTEAFF	TGTGCCAGCAGTCGCCGAGGGGGGATGAACACTGAAGCTTTCTTT
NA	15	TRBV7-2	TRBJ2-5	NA	CASSPPGQGGETQYF	TGTGCCAGCAGCCCCCCCGGACAGGGAGGGGAGACCCAGTACTTC
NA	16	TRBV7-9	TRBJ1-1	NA	CASSLGLLTGATEAFF	TGTGCCAGCAGCTTAGGGCTGCTTACAGGAGCCACTGAAGCTTTCTTT
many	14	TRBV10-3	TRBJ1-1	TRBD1	CAISDMTGLTEAFF	TGTGCCATCAGTGATATGACAGGGCTCACTGAAGCTTTCTTT
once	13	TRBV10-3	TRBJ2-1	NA	CASGASSYNEQFF	TGTGCCAGCGGGGCTAGCTCCTACAATGAGCAGTTCTTC
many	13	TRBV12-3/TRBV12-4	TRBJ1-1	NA	CASSLRAGVAAFF	TGTGCCAGCAGTTTGAGAGCGGGGGTGGCAGCTTTCTTT
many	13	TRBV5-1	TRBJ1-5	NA	CASSLSANQPQHF	TGCGCCAGCAGCTTGTCAGCGAATCAGCCCCAGCATTTT
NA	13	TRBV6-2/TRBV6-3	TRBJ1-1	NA	CASSYGESTEAFF	TGTGCCAGCAGTTACGGAGAGAGCACTGAAGCTTTCTTT
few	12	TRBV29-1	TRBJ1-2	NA	CSVERAVYGYTF	TGCAGCGTTGAAAGGGCCGTGTATGGCTACACCTTC
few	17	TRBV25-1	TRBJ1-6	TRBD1	CASSEAGTGSFFSPLHF	TGTGCCAGCAGTGAAGCCGGGACAGGGTCTTTTTTTTCACCCCTCCACTTT
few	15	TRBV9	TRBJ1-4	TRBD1	CASSLQGAANEKLFF	TGTGCCAGCAGCTTACAGGGGGCGGCTAATGAAAAACTGTTTTTT
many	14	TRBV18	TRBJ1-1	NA	CASSPERGNTEAFF	TGTGCCAGCTCACCCGAAAGGGGCAACACTGAAGCTTTCTTT